One sample yielded the 27 T cell receptor beta chains listed below, sequenced in a study of shared clonotypes between healthy human individuals. The table came from immunoSEQ multiplex PCR; TCRdb's copy has only in-frame clones and leaves some out. Of over a million clones listed, roughly 96% are singletons. The material sequenced was naive CD4+ T cells sorted from blood. The subset is: CD45RA+ positively selected. These receptors originate from a man aged 30 to 39 in good health.

Regarding this clone: The sample carries other DNA sequences with the same CDR3. This CDR3 is CASSLPGYEQYF. CDR3 in DNA: TGCGCCAGCAGCTTACCAGGGTACGAGCAGTACTTC. The chain is built from TRBV5-1 and TRBJ2-7, with D possibly TRBD1 on 5 matching bases. V was cut by 2 bases and J by 4 bases, with 7 bases left in between. CDR1 is SGHRS and CDR2 is YFSETQ in the germline V gene. The CDR3 has 12 amino acids.

This chain uses TRBV5-1 with TRBJ2-7; 11 bases map to TRBD2. The CDR3 consists of 16 residues. Germline lookup yields CDR1 SGHRS and CDR2 YFSETQ. Losses at the gene ends were 4 bases for V and 4 bases for J; bases not matched to a gene: 10. This chain's CDR3 is CASSPNPGLADYEQYF. In nucleotides, the CDR3 is TGCGCCAGCAGCCCGAACCCGGGACTAGCGGATTACGAGCAGTACTTC.

The sample holds one count of this clone. This chain joins TRBV6-6 and TRBJ1-1, with a possible D match to TRBD1 (6 bases). Deletions cut 2 bases from V and 6 bases from J, with 13 bases between. Germline CDR1 reads MNHNY; CDR2 reads SVGAGI (reference sequence). This CDR3 spans 14 amino acids. In nucleotides, the CDR3 is TGTGCCAGCAGTTACACGGGGGGCTTGGCTGAAGCTTTCTTT. Encoded protein: CASSYTGGLAEAFF.

The chain links TRBV11-3 to TRBJ2-3; D might be TRBD1 (6 bases). The germline V gene has CDR1 SGHNT and CDR2 YENEEA. Trimming left V 5 bases short and J 0 bases short, with 18 bases between. The CDR3 contains 17 residues. The CDR3 bases are TGTGCCAGCAGCCTGGGGGCAGGCGCCGGGAGCACAGATACGCAGTATTTT. Translating gives CASSLGAGAGSTDTQYF.

The genes are TRBV18 and TRBJ1-4; the D gene is possibly TRBD1 (5 bases). The CDR3 loop spans 14 amino acids. Trimming pared 6 bases from V and 8 bases from J, leaving 16 bases between. The germline CDR1 and CDR2 sequences are KGHSH and LQKENI. The DNA for the CDR3 is TGTGCCAGCTCGCCCGGGACGTCAGTAGAAAAACTGTTTTTT. Encoded protein: CASSPGTSVEKLFF.

The gene calls are TRBV15 and TRBJ2-5; TRBD2 might be the D (5 bases). The V gene lost 7 bases and the J gene lost 0 bases, with 12 bases spanning the gap. CDR1 is LNHNV, CDR2 YYDKDF, per germline (reference sequence). The CDR3 has 14 residues. CDR3 nucleotide sequence: TGTGCCACCACCAACCGGGGTTACCAAGAGACCCAGTACTTC. Amino acid sequence: CATTNRGYQETQYF.

In this sample, this clone turned up once. The V call is TRBV30, the J call TRBJ2-7; TRBD2 is a possible D gene (6 bases). CDR3 length: 12 amino acids. Germline CDR1 is GTSNPN and CDR2 is SVGIG (reference sequence). V lost 4 bases and J lost 6, with 13 bases in between. The CDR3 spells CAWTTGGLEQYF. Here the CDR3 DNA reads TGTGCCTGGACTACCGGAGGGCTCGAGCAGTACTTC. The full variable domain, with the rest looked up from reference TRBV30 and TRBJ2-7, is SQTIHQWPATLVQPVGSPLSLECTVEGTSNPNLYWYRQAAGRGLQLLFYSVGIGQISSEVPQNLSASRPQDRQFILSSKKLLLSDSGFYLCAWTTGGLEQYFGPGTRLTVT.

The rearrangement links TRBV7-8 to TRBJ2-1, with 13 bases identical to TRBD2. Germline values: CDR1 SGHVS, CDR2 FQNEAQ. The CDR3 length is 16 residues. V shed 1 base and J 8 bases; nucleotides not matched to a gene: 5. CDR3 sequence (DNA): TGTGCCAGCAGCTTAGGGAGGACTAGCGGGAGTTATGAGCAGTTCTTC. Amino acids: CASSLGRTSGSYEQFF.

The CDR3 spells CASSTKTGAGSEKLFF. CDR3 bases: TGTGCCAGCAGCACCAAAACAGGGGCTGGAAGTGAAAAACTGTTTTTT. V usage is TRBV7-9 and J usage is TRBJ1-4; the match to TRBD1 covers 7 bases. Germline CDR1 reads SEHNR; CDR2 reads FQNEAQ (reference sequence). The CDR3 runs to 16 residues. The junction had 13 bases not matched to a gene; V was cut back by 5 bases and J by 7 bases.

The V gene is TRBV14, the J gene TRBJ2-3; 9 bases match TRBD2. This CDR3 spans 19 amino acids. V lost 4 bases to trimming and J lost 1 base; unmatched junction nucleotides: 15. Germline V CDR1 and CDR2: SGHDN, FVKESK. CDR3 residues: CASSPTLAGTFPRTDTQYF. The DNA for the CDR3 is TGTGCCAGCAGCCCCACCCTAGCGGGGACGTTTCCCCGCACAGATACGCAGTATTTT.

The chain uses TRBV28 and TRBJ1-2; D is uncertain. The germline gives CDR1 MDHEN, CDR2 SYDVKM. The CDR3 runs to 11 residues. Trimming pared 5 bases from V and 8 bases from J, leaving 9 bases between. The CDR3 is CASSPTGGYTF. Written as DNA, the CDR3 is TGTGCCAGCAGTCCGACGGGGGGCTACACCTTC.

The chain combines TRBV5-1 with TRBJ2-2, with unresolved D. This CDR3 spans 14 amino acids. The germline V gene encodes CDR1 SGHRS and CDR2 YFSETQ. Trimming left V 1 base short and J 2 bases short, with 6 bases between. The CDR3 DNA reads as TGCGCCAGCAGCTTGAACTCAAACACCGGGGAGCTGTTTTTT. Its protein product is CASSLNSNTGELFF.

In regard to this clone: This specimen includes other DNA sequences encoding the same CDR3. CDR3 nucleotides: TGTGCCAGCAGCGTGGGAGGGAGGGGAGAGACCCAGTACTTC. Amino acids: CASSVGGRGETQYF. The chain links TRBV9 to TRBJ2-5; 7 nucleotides align to TRBD2. Germline assignment: CDR1 SGDLS and CDR2 YYNGEE. Trimming cost V 2 bases and J 4 bases; bases outside gene matches: 5. This CDR3 is built from 14 residues.

V usage is TRBV10-3 and J usage is TRBJ1-2, with TRBD1 as a possible D gene (5 bases). The germline gives CDR1 ENHRY, CDR2 SYGVKD. There are 14 residues in the CDR3. Between the trimmed V and J ends, which lost 0 bases and 8 bases, there was a span of 13 bases. CDR3: CAISESGTPGGYTF. The CDR3 coding sequence is TGTGCCATCAGTGAGTCGGGGACTCCAGGAGGCTACACCTTC.

The V and J genes are TRBV15 and TRBJ1-4; 9 nucleotides line up with TRBD1. Germline loops: CDR1 LNHNV, CDR2 YYDKDF (reference sequence). CDR3 size: 15 residues. Trimming at V came to 2 bases and at J to 6 bases, leaving 4 bases not matched to a gene. The CDR3 is CATSRPGQGDEKLFF. The DNA for the CDR3 is TGTGCCACCAGCAGACCGGGACAGGGTGATGAAAAACTGTTTTTT.

V gene TRBV15 combines with J gene TRBJ1-1; no definite D call. The germline CDR1 and CDR2 sequences are LNHNV and YYDKDF (reference sequence). V dropped 0 bases and J dropped 8 bases, with 13 bases sitting between them. CDR3 length equals 14 residues. As DNA, the CDR3 is TGTGCCACCAGCAGAGATCTTGACTCCCGAGAAGCTTTCTTT. As protein: CATSRDLDSREAFF.

This chain uses TRBV29-1 with TRBJ2-1; 8 bases agree with TRBD1. CDR1 is SQVTM and CDR2 is ANQGSEA in the germline V gene. The CDR3 spans 13 residues. Unmatched junction bases numbered 8, after V lost 5 bases and J lost 8 bases. CDR3 in DNA: TGCAGCGTTCCTGACAGGGGATACGATGAGCAGTTCTTC. Protein product: CSVPDRGYDEQFF.

The chain combines TRBV14 with TRBJ2-2; D is tentatively TRBD1 or TRBD2 (6 bases each). V was trimmed by 4 bases and J by 6 bases, leaving 12 bases between them. Germline V CDR1 and CDR2: SGHDN, FVKESK. This CDR3 has 14 residues. The CDR3 here is CASSLRGGPGELFF. CDR3 DNA: TGTGCCAGCAGCCTCAGAGGGGGGCCCGGGGAGCTGTTTTTT.

This chain uses TRBV6-5 with TRBJ2-2, with D uncertain. V shed 8 bases and J shed 6 bases, with 10 bases lying between them. The CDR3 sequence is 12 residues long. The germline gives CDR1 MNHEY, CDR2 SVGAGI. CDR3 region: CASRLFSGELFF. The DNA of the CDR3 is TGTGCCAGCCGGCTGTTTTCCGGGGAGCTGTTTTTT.

The CDR3 reads CASTLAAFTDTQYF. CDR3 nucleotide sequence: TGTGCCAGCACTCTAGCGGCCTTCACAGATACGCAGTATTTT. The rearrangement uses TRBV11-2 and TRBJ2-3, with 7 bases matching TRBD2. Trimming cost V 7 bases and J 2 bases; bases outside gene matches: 6. The CDR3 has 14 amino acids. CDR1 is SGHAT, CDR2 FQNNGV, per germline.

The rearrangement links TRBV10-3 to TRBJ2-2; D call uncertain. Trimming cost V 1 base and J 0 bases, with 12 bases left between them. The CDR3 has 17 residues. From germline, CDR1 is ENHRY and CDR2 SYGVKD. The CDR3 DNA reads TGTGCCATCAGTGAGTTTCTCAGGCAAACGAACACCGGGGAGCTGTTTTTT. It codes for CAISEFLRQTNTGELFF.

The V call is TRBV18, the J call TRBJ2-5; TRBD1 agrees at 8 bases. Losses at the gene ends were 5 bases for V and 5 bases for J; bases not matched to a gene: 7. From germline, CDR1 is KGHSH and CDR2 LQKENI. The CDR3 has 14 amino acids. The CDR3 region has the DNA TGTGCCAGCTCAGCCTCAGGGGGCAGGGAGACCCAGTACTTC. Translation: CASSASGGRETQYF.

This rearrangement joins TRBV19 to TRBJ2-2; possibly TRBD1 or TRBD2 for D (6 bases each). The CDR3 extends over 14 amino acids. Between the trimmed V and J ends, which lost 7 bases and 4 bases, there was a span of 13 bases. CDR1 LNHDA and CDR2 SQIVND come from the germline V gene (reference sequence). Written as DNA, the CDR3 is TGTGCCAGTAATGGCCGGGGGCTCACCGGGGAGCTGTTTTTT. This sequence encodes CASNGRGLTGELFF.

The chain combines TRBV5-8 with TRBJ2-2, with TRBD1 matching over 8 bases. The V gene end was trimmed by 3 bases and the J gene end by 4 bases; junction bases not matched to a gene: 8. The CDR3 contains 16 residues. Germline V lookup: CDR1 SGHTS, CDR2 YDEGEE. Here the CDR3 DNA reads TGTGCCAGCAGCTCCCGGGACAGGAGTCGCACCGGGGAGCTGTTTTTT. Its protein is CASSSRDRSRTGELFF.

This clone was counted once. This rearrangement joins TRBV19 to TRBJ1-1; 7 positions match TRBD1. Germline V lookup: CDR1 LNHDA, CDR2 SQIVND (reference sequence). V shed 0 bases, J shed 0 bases, and the junction held 4 bases outside the gene matches. The CDR3 is 16 residues long. CDR3 loop: CASSIDPGQLNTEAFF. CDR3 DNA: TGTGCCAGTAGTATAGACCCGGGACAGCTGAACACTGAAGCTTTCTTT. The variable domain in full, with the rest retrieved from reference TRBV19 and TRBJ1-1, is DGGITQSPKYLFRKEGQNVTLSCEQNLNHDAMYWYRQDPGQGLRLIYYSQIVNDFQKGDIAEGYSVSREKKESFPLTVTSAQKNPTAFYLCASSIDPGQLNTEAFFGQGTRLTVV.

V is TRBV9 and J is TRBJ2-1; maybe TRBD1 (5 bases). This CDR3 is built from 15 residues. From germline, CDR1 is SGDLS and CDR2 YYNGEE. V shed 2 bases and J shed 5 bases, with 14 bases lying between them. The CDR3 is CASSVDIPRHNEQFF. The CDR3 bases are TGTGCCAGCAGCGTGGACATCCCCAGGCACAATGAGCAGTTCTTC. Filled out from reference TRBV9 and TRBJ2-1, the complete variable domain reads DSGVTQTPKHLITATGQRVTLRCSPRSGDLSVYWYQQSLDQGLQFLIQYYNGEERAKGNILERFSAQQFPDLHSELNLSSLELGDSALYFCASSVDIPRHNEQFFGPGTRLTVL.

This clone was counted once. The V and J genes are TRBV2 and TRBJ1-3; D possibly corresponds to TRBD1 (6 bases). Germline-derived CDR1 and CDR2 are SNHLY and FYNNEI. This CDR3 has 14 residues. V gave up 3 bases and J gave up 6 bases, with 12 bases separating them. The CDR3 bases are TGTGCCAGCAGTGACGGTGGGGGCCTAAACACCATATATTTT. Residues: CASSDGGGLNTIYF.